The sample holds many counts of the clone carrying this T cell receptor (beta chain). No antigen is known for it. This record comes from a study of neurological immune-mediated disorders. Study outcomes and limitations: No sharing of CDR3 amino acid sequences was observed among expanded clones across subjects, suggesting private repertoires in all groups. Neither clinical nor MRI features were associated with the multiple sclerosis repertoire cluster.

The cDNA came from 5'RACE, which used 10-nucleotide random UMIs. TCRdb reprocessed the 5' RACE reads with MiXCR, giving one entry per CDR3 protein. The repertoire holds about 46,000 distinct CDR3 sequences, 1.5% to 2% seen once, with around 2% in the top ten. From germline, CDR1 is SGHVS and CDR2 FNYEAQ. The CDR3 loop spans 13 amino acids. With 2 bases clipped from V and 8 bases from J, the junction kept 3 bases outside the gene matches. The chain employs TRBV7-6 and TRBJ2-1, with 7 positions matching TRBD1. Specimen: PBMCs. This clonotype was obtained from a woman aged 40 to 49 with multiple sclerosis. CDR3 coding DNA: TGTGCCAGCAGCTTAAACAGGGGAGATGAGCAGTTCTTC. It codes for CASSLNRGDEQFF.